This T cell receptor (beta chain) comes out of a study of blood T cell repertoires in COVID-19. As processed by the authors: From reference gene primer amplification, estimates of nucleated cell counts were derived. Profiled with immunoSEQ multiplex PCR; TCRdb holds only in-frame clones, not every one. The D gene and trimming were derived from the DNA, and the V and J assignments and clone size from that table. The sample yields 400,000 to 500,000 clones, around 89% seen once. V lost 4 bases to trimming and J lost 5 bases; unmatched junction nucleotides: 6. Looked up from germline, CDR1 is SGHTS and CDR2 is YDEGEE. This CDR3 has 16 amino acids. Those who participated ranged in age from about 18 to 89 years and resided in 20 to 30 US areas. Categorization into cohorts depended on clinical history that participants reported. Among Cohort 3 donors, those recovered had two negative PCRs, clearance, or symptom resolution.

Sequenced: PBMCs or T cells enriched from blood (not recorded which). The rearrangement joins TRBV5-8 to TRBJ1-6; 10 bases are a match to TRBD1. The source is a middle-aged woman who had recovered from COVID-19. The CDR3 loop reads CASSQGQGRNNSPLHF. The CDR3 bases are TGTGCCAGCAGCCAGGGACAGGGGAGGAATAATTCACCCCTCCACTTT.